This T cell receptor beta chain stems from a study of blood T cell repertoires in COVID-19. Sequencing used immunoSEQ multiplex PCR; TCRdb keeps in-frame clones, though not all of them. Among tens of thousands of clones listed, roughly four fifths were seen once. This CDR3 has 13 amino acids. Unmatched junction bases numbered 1, after V lost 6 bases and J lost 5 bases. What was sequenced was peripheral blood. This TCR was recovered from a man between 25 and 39 years old with COVID-19, enrolled during active disease. This chain connects TRBV12-3 or TRBV12-4 to TRBJ2-4; the match to TRBD1 covers 10 bases. This chain's CDR3 is CASRGTGENIQYF. CDR3 coding DNA: TGTGCCAGCAGGGGGACAGGGGAAAACATTCAGTACTTC.